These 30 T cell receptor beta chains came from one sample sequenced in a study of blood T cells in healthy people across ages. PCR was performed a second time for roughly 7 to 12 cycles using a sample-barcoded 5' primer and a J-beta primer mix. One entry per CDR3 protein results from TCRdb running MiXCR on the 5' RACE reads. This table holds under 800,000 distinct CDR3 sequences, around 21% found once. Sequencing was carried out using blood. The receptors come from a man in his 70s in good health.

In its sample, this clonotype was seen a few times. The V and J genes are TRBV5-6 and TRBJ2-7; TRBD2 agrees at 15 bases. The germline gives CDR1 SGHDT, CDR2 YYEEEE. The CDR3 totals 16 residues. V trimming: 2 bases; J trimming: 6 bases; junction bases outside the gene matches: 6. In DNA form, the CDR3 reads TGTGCCAGCAGCTTCGGGACTAGCGGGGGGAGAAGCGAGCAGTACTTC. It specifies CASSFGTSGGRSEQYF.

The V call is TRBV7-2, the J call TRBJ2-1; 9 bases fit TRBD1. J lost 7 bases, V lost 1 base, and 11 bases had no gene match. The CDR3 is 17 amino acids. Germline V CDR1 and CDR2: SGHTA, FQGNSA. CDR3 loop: CASSLGTGDPRRNEQFF. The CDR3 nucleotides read TGTGCCAGCAGCTTAGGGACAGGGGACCCCAGAAGGAATGAGCAGTTCTTC.

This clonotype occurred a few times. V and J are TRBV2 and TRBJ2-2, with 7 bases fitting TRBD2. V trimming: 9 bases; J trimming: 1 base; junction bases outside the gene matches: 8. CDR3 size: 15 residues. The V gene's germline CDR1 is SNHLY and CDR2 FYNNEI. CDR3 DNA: TGTGCCAGTATCGCCAGCGGGGTGAACACCGGGGAGCTGTTTTTT. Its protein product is CASIASGVNTGELFF.

DNA for the CDR3: TGTGCCAGCAGCCGGTCTAGCGGGAGAAATGAGCAGTTCTTC. Amino acid sequence: CASSRSSGRNEQFF. The chain uses TRBV3-1 and TRBJ2-1; 10 bases line up with TRBD2. Germline V gene sequence: CDR1 LGHDT, CDR2 YNNKEL (reference sequence). Losses at the gene ends were 4 bases for V and 7 bases for J; bases not matched to a gene: 4. This CDR3 is built from 14 residues.

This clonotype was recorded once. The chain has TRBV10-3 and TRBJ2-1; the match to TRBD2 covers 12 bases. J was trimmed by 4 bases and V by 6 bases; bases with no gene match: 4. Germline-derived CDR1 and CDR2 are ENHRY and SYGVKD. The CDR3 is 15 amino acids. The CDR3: CAISRLAGDYNEQFF. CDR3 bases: TGTGCCATCAGCAGACTAGCGGGGGATTACAATGAGCAGTTCTTC.

CDR3 amino acids: CASSISTAYNEQFF. CDR3 nucleotides: TGTGCCAGTAGTATTAGTACTGCCTACAATGAGCAGTTCTTC. J is TRBJ2-1 and V is TRBV19; unclear D gene. The V end was cut by 3 bases, the J end by 2 bases, with 8 bases between. This CDR3 has 14 residues. Per germline, CDR1 LNHDA and CDR2 SQIVND (reference sequence).

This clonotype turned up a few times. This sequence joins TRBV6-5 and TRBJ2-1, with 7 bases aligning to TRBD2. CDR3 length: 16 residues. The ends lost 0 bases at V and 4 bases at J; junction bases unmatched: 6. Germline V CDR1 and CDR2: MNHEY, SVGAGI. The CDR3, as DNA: TGTGCCAGCAGTTACTCGTCGAGCGGGGCTTACAATGAGCAGTTCTTC. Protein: CASSYSSSGAYNEQFF.

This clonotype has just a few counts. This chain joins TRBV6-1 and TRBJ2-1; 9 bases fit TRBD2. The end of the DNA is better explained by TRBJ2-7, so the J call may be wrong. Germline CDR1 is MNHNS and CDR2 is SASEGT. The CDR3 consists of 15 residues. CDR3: CASSLAWLAGYEQYF. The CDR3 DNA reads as TGTGCCAGCAGTTTAGCCTGGCTAGCGGGGTACGAGCAGTACTTC.

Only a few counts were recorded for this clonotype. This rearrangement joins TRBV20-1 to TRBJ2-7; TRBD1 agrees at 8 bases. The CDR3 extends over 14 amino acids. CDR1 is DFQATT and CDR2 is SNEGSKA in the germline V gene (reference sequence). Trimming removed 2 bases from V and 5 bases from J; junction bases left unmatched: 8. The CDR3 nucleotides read TGCAGTGCTAGACCGGGACAGGAGGGCGACGAGCAGTACTTC. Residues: CSARPGQEGDEQYF.

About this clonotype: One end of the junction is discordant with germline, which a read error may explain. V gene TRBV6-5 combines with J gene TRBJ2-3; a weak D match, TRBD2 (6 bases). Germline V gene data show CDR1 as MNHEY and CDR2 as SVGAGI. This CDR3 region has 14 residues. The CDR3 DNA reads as TGTGCCTGCAGTTACGGGGGATACACAGATACGCAGTATTTT. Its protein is CACSYGGYTDTQYF.

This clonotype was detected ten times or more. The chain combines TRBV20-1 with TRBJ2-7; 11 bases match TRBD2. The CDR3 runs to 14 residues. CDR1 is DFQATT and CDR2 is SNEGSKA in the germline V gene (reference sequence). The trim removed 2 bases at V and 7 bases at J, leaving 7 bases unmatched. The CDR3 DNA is TGCAGTGCTAGACCAACGACTAGCGGGAAGGAGCAGTACTTC. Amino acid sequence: CSARPTTSGKEQYF.

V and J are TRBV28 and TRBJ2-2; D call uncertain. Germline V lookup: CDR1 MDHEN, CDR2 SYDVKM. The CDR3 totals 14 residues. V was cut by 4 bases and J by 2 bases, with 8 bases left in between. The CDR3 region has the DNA TGTGCCAGCAGTTCACCCAGAAACACCGGGGAGCTGTTTTTT. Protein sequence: CASSSPRNTGELFF.

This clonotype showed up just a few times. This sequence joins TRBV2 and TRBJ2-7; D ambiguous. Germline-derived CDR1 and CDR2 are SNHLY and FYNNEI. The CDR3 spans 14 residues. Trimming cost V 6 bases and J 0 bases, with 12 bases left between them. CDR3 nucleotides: TGTGCCAGCAGCGCGGTGCGGCACTCCTACGAGCAGTACTTC. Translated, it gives CASSAVRHSYEQYF.

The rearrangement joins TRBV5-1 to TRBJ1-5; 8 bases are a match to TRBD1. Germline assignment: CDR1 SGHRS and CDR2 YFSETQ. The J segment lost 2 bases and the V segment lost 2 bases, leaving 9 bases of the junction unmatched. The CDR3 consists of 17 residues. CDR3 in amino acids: CASSLPSDREGNQPQHF. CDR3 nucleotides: TGCGCCAGCAGCTTACCATCGGACAGGGAAGGCAATCAGCCCCAGCATTTT.

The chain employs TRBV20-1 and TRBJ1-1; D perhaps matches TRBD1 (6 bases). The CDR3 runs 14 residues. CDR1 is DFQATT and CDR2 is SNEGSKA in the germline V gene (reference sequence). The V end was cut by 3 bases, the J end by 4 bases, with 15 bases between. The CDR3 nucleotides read TGCAGTGCTAGCTACCAGGGGTATAGCACTGAAGCTTTCTTT. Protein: CSASYQGYSTEAFF.

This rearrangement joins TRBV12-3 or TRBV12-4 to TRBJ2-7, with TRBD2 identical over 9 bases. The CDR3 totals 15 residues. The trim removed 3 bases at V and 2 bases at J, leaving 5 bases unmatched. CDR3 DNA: TGTGCCAGCAGTTTCGGCCTAGCGGGACCCTACGAGCAGTACTTC. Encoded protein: CASSFGLAGPYEQYF.

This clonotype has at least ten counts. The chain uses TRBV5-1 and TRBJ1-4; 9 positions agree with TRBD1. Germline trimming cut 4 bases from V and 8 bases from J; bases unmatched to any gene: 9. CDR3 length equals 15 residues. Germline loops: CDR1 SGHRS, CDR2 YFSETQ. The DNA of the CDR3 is TGCGCCAGCAGCGCCACAGGGGGCTGGGGGGAAAAACTGTTTTTT. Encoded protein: CASSATGGWGEKLFF.

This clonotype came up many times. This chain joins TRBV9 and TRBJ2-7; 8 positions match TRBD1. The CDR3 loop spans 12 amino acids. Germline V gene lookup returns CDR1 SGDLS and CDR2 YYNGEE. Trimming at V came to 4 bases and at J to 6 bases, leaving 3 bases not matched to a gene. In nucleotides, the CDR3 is TGTGCCAGCAGCTCCGACAGGGGCGAGCAGTACTTC. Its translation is CASSSDRGEQYF.

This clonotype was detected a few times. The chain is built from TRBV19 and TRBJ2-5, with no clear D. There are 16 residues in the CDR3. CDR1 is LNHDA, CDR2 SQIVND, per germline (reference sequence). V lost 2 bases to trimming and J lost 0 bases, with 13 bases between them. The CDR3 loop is CASSISLYRNQETQYF. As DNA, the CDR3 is TGTGCCAGTAGTATAAGTCTCTACAGAAACCAAGAGACCCAGTACTTC. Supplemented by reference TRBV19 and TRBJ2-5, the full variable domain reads DGGITQSPKYLFRKEGQNVTLSCEQNLNHDAMYWYRQDPGQGLRLIYYSQIVNDFQKGDIAEGYSVSREKKESFPLTVTSAQKNPTAFYLCASSISLYRNQETQYFGPGTRLLVL.

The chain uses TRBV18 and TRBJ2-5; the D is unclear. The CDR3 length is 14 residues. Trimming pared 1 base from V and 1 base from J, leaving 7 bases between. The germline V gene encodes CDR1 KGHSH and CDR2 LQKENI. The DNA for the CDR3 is TGTGCCAGCTCACCACTGGATAGCCAAGAGACCCAGTACTTC. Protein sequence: CASSPLDSQETQYF.

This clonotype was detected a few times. The CDR3, as DNA: TGCAGTGCTACGACGGGACTTCCGATCTACGAGCAGTACTTC. Translation gives CSATTGLPIYEQYF. V is TRBV20-1 and J is TRBJ2-7; D is possibly TRBD2 (6 bases). Trimming removed 4 bases from V and 3 bases from J, with 16 bases in between. The germline V gene encodes CDR1 DFQATT and CDR2 SNEGSKA (reference sequence). The CDR3 loop spans 14 amino acids.

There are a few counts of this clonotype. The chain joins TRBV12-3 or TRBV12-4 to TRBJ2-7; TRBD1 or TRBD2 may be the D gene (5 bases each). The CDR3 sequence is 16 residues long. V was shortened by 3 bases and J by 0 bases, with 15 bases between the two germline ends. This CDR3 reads CASSFRPGASSYEQYF. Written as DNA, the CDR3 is TGTGCCAGCAGTTTCAGACCCGGGGCTAGCTCCTACGAGCAGTACTTC.

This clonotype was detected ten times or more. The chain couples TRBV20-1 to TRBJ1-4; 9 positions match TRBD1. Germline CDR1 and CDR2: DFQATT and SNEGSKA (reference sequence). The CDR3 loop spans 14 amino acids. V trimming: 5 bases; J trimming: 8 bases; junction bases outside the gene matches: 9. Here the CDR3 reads CSARDRGFKEKLFF. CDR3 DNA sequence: TGCAGTGCTCGCGACAGGGGGTTTAAAGAAAAACTGTTTTTT.

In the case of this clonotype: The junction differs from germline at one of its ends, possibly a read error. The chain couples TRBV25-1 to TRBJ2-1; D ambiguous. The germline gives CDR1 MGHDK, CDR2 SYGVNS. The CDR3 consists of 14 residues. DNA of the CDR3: TGTGCCAGGACTCAGGCTAGAAAGAACAATGGGCAGTTCTTC. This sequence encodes CARTQARKNNGQFF. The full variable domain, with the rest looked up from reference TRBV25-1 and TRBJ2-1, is EADIYQTPRYLVIGTGKKITLECSQTMGHDKMYWYQQDPGMELHLIHYSYGVNSTEKGDLSSESTVSRIRTEHFPLTLESARPSHTSQYLCARTQARKNNGQFFGPGTRLTVL.

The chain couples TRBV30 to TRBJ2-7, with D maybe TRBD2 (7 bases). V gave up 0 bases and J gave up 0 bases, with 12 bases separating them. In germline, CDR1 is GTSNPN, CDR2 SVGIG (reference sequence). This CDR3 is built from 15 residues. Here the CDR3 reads CAWSVGGGSSYEQYF. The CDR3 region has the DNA TGTGCCTGGAGTGTAGGGGGAGGGTCCTCCTACGAGCAGTACTTC.

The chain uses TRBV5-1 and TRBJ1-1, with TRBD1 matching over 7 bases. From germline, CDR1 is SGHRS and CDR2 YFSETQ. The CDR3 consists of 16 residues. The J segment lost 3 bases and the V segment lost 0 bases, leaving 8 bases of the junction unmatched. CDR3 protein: CASSLEQGVRDTEAFF. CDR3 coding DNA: TGCGCCAGCAGCTTGGAGCAGGGGGTACGAGACACTGAAGCTTTCTTT.

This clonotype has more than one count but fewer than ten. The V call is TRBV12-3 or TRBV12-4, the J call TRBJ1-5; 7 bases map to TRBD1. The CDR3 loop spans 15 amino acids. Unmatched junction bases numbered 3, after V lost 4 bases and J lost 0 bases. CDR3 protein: CASSSGQVSNQPQHF. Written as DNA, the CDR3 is TGTGCCAGCAGTTCCGGACAGGTTAGCAATCAGCCCCAGCATTTT.

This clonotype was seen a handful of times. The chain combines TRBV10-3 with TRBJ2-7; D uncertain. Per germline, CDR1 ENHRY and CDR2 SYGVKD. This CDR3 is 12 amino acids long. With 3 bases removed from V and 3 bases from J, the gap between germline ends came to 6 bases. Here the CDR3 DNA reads TGTGCCATCAGTGAAGCAAGCTACGAGCAGTACTTC. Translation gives CAISEASYEQYF.

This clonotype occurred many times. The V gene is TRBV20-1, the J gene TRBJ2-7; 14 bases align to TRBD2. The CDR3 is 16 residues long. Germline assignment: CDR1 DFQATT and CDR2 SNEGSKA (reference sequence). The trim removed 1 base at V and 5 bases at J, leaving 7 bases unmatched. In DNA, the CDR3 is TGCAGTGCTAGAGCTGGGACTAGCGGGAGCTTAAACGAGCAGTACTTC. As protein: CSARAGTSGSLNEQYF.

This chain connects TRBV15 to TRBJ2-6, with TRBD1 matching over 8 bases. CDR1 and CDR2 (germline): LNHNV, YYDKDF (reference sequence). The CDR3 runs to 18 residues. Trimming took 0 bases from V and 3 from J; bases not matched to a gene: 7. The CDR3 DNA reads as TGTGCCACCAGCAGAGATTTGGCAGGGGGCGGTGGGGCCAACGTCCTGACTTTC. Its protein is CATSRDLAGGGGANVLTF.